The 9 T cell receptor beta chains reported below all come from one sample, sequenced in a study of T cells in Graves' hyperthyroidism and ophthalmopathy. The source material, RNA transcripts, was used to amplify TCR beta CDR3 regions. HTBI primers were employed in a first-round RT-PCR of the TCR CDR3. In TCRdb, the multiplex PCR reads were re-called with MiXCR into one record per CDR3 protein. The table lists 500,000 to 800,000 distinct CDR3 sequences, around 15% of them singletons. The sequenced material came from blood. Every receptor here comes from a woman aged 50 to 65 with Graves' ophthalmopathy.

Ten or more counts support this clonotype. The V gene is TRBV28, the J gene TRBJ2-7; 7 bases map to TRBD1. Germline V gene data show CDR1 as MDHEN and CDR2 as SYDVKM. The CDR3 runs 15 residues. With V trimmed by 6 bases and J by 2 bases, 10 bases remained unmatched. The CDR3 region is CASRTGTVLTYEQYF. The CDR3 DNA reads TGTGCCAGCAGAACCGGGACAGTACTAACCTACGAGCAGTACTTC.

In DNA form, the CDR3 reads TGTGCCAGCAGCGGACAGGGGCTTCGGGACCTTCCGAACACCGGGGAGCTGTTTTTT. This translates into CASSGQGLRDLPNTGELFF. The chain couples TRBV7-3 to TRBJ2-2, with 9 bases lining up with TRBD1. The trim removed 5 bases at V and 0 bases at J, leaving 13 bases unmatched. The CDR3 length is 19 residues. Germline CDR1 is SGHTA and CDR2 is FQGTGA.

The chain is built from TRBV7-3 and TRBJ2-1, with 9 positions matching TRBD2. CDR1 SGHTA and CDR2 FQGTGA come from the germline V gene. The CDR3 consists of 16 residues. V lost 0 bases to trimming and J lost 5 bases; unmatched junction nucleotides: 5. The CDR3 loop is CASSLTGTSRNNEQFF. Here the CDR3 DNA reads TGTGCCAGCAGCTTAACGGGGACTAGCCGCAACAATGAGCAGTTCTTC. The whole variable domain, remainder taken from reference TRBV7-3 and TRBJ2-1, is GAGVSQTPSNKVTEKGKYVELRCDPISGHTALYWYRQSLGQGPEFLIYFQGTGAADDSGLPNDRFFAVRPEGSVSTLKIQRTERGDSAVYLCASSLTGTSRNNEQFFGPGTRLTVL.

The chain couples TRBV20-1 to TRBJ1-2, with 9 bases that match TRBD1. This CDR3 spans 15 amino acids. Germline V gene data show CDR1 as DFQATT and CDR2 as SNEGSKA (reference sequence). With 3 bases clipped from V and 1 base from J, the junction kept 6 bases outside the gene matches. In DNA form, the CDR3 reads TGCAGTGCTAGGGACAGGGGAAAACATAACTATGGCTACACCTTC. It is translated as CSARDRGKHNYGYTF.

The genes are TRBV20-1 and TRBJ2-5; D is unclear. The CDR3 sequence is 13 residues long. Trimming left V 3 bases short and J 4 bases short, with 12 bases between. Germline lookup yields CDR1 DFQATT and CDR2 SNEGSKA (reference sequence). The CDR3 DNA sequence: TGCAGTGCTAGGGGCATTTCCAGAGAGACCCAGTACTTC. Residues: CSARGISRETQYF.

This clonotype occurred many times. This chain joins TRBV20-1 and TRBJ2-7; 7 positions agree with TRBD2. CDR1 and CDR2 from the germline V gene are DFQATT and SNEGSKA (reference sequence). This CDR3 comprises 16 residues. The ends lost 1 base at V and 2 bases at J; junction bases unmatched: 11. The CDR3: CSARGPDGRMTYEQYF. CDR3 coding DNA: TGCAGTGCTAGAGGACCAGACGGGAGGATGACCTACGAGCAGTACTTC.

The J gene is TRBJ2-1, the V gene TRBV7-3, with TRBD2 matching 9 bases. Looked up from germline, CDR1 is SGHTA and CDR2 is FQGTGA. V lost 1 base, J lost 8 bases, and 9 bases stayed unmatched. This CDR3 is built from 16 residues. The CDR3 spells CASSLMGLAGSDEQFF. CDR3 bases: TGTGCCAGCAGCTTAATGGGGCTAGCGGGAAGTGATGAGCAGTTCTTC.

This clonotype was found many times. V gene TRBV27 combines with J gene TRBJ1-2; TRBD1 matches 9 bases. Per germline, CDR1 MNHEY and CDR2 SMNVEV (reference sequence). The CDR3 spans 16 residues. V gave up 1 base and J gave up 4 bases; unmatched junction bases: 7. In DNA form, the CDR3 reads TGTGCCAGCAGTTTATACCCGACAGGGGGGGTCTATGGCTACACCTTC. Protein sequence: CASSLYPTGGVYGYTF.

This clonotype was detected ten times or more. This chain's CDR3 is CASSQARGTDTQYF. CDR3 nucleotides: TGTGCCAGCAGCCAAGCTCGGGGAACAGATACGCAGTATTTT. This chain joins TRBV14 and TRBJ2-3, with D possibly being TRBD2 (5 bases). The germline V gene has CDR1 SGHDN and CDR2 FVKESK. CDR3 length: 14 amino acids. V lost 1 base to trimming and J lost 3 bases, with 8 bases between them.